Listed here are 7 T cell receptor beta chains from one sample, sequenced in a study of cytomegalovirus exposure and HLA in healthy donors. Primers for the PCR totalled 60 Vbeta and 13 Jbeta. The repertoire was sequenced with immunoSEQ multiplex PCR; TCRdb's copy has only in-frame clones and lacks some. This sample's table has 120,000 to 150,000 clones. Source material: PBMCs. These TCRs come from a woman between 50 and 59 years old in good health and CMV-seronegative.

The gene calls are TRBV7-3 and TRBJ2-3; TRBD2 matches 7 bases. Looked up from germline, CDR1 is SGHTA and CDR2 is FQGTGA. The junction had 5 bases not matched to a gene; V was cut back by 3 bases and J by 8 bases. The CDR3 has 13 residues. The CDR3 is CASSLGGRGTQYF. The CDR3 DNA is TGTGCCAGCAGCTTGGGAGGGAGAGGTACGCAGTATTTT.

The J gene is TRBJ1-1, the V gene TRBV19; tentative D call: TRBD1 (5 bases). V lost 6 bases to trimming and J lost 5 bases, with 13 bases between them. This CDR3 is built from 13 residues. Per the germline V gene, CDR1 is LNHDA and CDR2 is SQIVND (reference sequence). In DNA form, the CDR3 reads TGTGCCAGTAGGACGACGGGGGATACTGAAGCTTTCTTT. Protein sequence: CASRTTGDTEAFF. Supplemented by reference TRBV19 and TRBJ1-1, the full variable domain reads DGGITQSPKYLFRKEGQNVTLSCEQNLNHDAMYWYRQDPGQGLRLIYYSQIVNDFQKGDIAEGYSVSREKKESFPLTVTSAQKNPTAFYLCASRTTGDTEAFFGQGTRLTVV.

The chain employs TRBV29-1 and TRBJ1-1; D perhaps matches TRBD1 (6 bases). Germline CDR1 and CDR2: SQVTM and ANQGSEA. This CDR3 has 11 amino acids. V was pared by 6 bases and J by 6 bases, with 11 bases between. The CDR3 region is CSVLQGSEAFF. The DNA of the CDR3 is TGCAGCGTCTTACAGGGCTCTGAAGCTTTCTTT. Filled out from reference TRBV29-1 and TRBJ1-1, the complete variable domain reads SAVISQKPSRDICQRGTSLTIQCQVDSQVTMMFWYRQQPGQSLTLIATANQGSEATYESGFVIDKFPISRPNLTFSTLTVSNMSPEDSSIYLCSVLQGSEAFFGQGTRLTVV.

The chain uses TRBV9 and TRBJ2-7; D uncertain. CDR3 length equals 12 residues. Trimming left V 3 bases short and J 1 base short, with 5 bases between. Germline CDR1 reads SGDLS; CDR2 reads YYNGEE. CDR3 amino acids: CASSGGSYEQYF. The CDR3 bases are TGTGCCAGCAGCGGCGGTTCCTACGAGCAGTACTTC.

The CDR3, as DNA: TGTGCCAGCAGCCTCGACAGGGAGAGGGAGCTGTTTTTT. Residues: CASSLDRERELFF. The V gene is TRBV7-3, the J gene TRBJ2-2, with 7 bases identical to TRBD1. The CDR3 is 13 residues long. Germline V gene lookup returns CDR1 SGHTA and CDR2 FQGTGA. V dropped 5 bases and J dropped 9; count of bases not matched to a gene: 6.

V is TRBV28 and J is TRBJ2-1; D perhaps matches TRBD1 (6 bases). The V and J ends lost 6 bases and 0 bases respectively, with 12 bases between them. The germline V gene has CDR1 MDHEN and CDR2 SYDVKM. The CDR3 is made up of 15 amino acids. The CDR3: CASSSTGSSYNEQFF. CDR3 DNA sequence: TGTGCCAGCAGCAGTACAGGGAGCTCCTACAATGAGCAGTTCTTC.

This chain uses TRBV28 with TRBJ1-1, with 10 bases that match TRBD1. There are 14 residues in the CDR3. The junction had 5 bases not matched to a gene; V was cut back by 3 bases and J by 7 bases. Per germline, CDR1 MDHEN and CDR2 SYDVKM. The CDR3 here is CASSFWDRGNEAFF. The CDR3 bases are TGTGCCAGCAGTTTCTGGGACAGGGGAAATGAAGCTTTCTTT.